This record looks at one TCR beta chain sequence and its context. These data originate in a study of T-cell reconstitution after alpha-beta-depleted transplantation in children. This CDR3 comprises 15 residues. The V end was cut by 3 bases, the J end by 1 base, with 13 bases between. Germline lookup yields CDR1 LGHNA and CDR2 YNFKEQ. Unique molecular identifiers were built into the TCRbeta library. TCRdb re-called the PCR reads through MiXCR, storing one row per CDR3 protein. This table holds about half a million distinct CDR3 sequences, approximately 12% found once. The source is a human donor who donated a stem cell graft to a child with combined immunodeficiency. V gene TRBV4-2 combines with J gene TRBJ2-7; D is possibly TRBD1 (5 bases). This material consisted of PBMCs from the stem cell graft donor, taken from the stem cell graft. The CDR3 DNA follows: TGTGCCAGCAGCCAGGCAGACTCAGGGTCCTACGAGCAGTACTTC. Its protein product is CASSQADSGSYEQYF.